Each of the 24 T cell receptor beta chains below was sequenced from the same sample in a study of T cell responses to AZD1222 COVID-19 vaccine. TCRdb's copy holds only in-frame clones and misses some; the assay was immunoSEQ multiplex PCR. The sample contains 150,000 to 200,000 clones, 80% to 95% of which appear only once. Specimen: peripheral blood, collected on day 0 of AZD1222 vaccination. The receptors originated from an adult in good health.

This sequence joins TRBV7-9 and TRBJ2-1, with D possibly being TRBD1 (6 bases). The V gene lost 2 bases and the J gene lost 0 bases, with 8 bases spanning the gap. Germline V CDR1 and CDR2: SEHNR, FQNEAQ (reference sequence). The CDR3 has 15 amino acids. CDR3 residues: CASSLRGGSYNEQFF. CDR3 in DNA: TGTGCCAGCAGCTTACGAGGGGGCTCCTACAATGAGCAGTTCTTC.

The rearrangement joins TRBV27 to TRBJ1-1; D unclear. The length of the CDR3 is 15 residues. Trimming shortened V by 5 bases and J by 0 bases, and 13 bases separated the two germline ends. Germline CDR1 is MNHEY and CDR2 is SMNVEV (reference sequence). CDR3 loop: CASSPDSPMNTEAFF. CDR3 DNA: TGTGCCAGCAGTCCAGACTCGCCCATGAACACTGAAGCTTTCTTT.

The chain is built from TRBV2 and TRBJ1-3, with 9 nucleotides matching TRBD1. The CDR3 extends over 15 amino acids. The trim removed 5 bases at V and 3 bases at J, leaving 5 bases unmatched. Germline values: CDR1 SNHLY, CDR2 FYNNEI. As DNA, the CDR3 is TGTGCCAGCAGTAGGGGACAGGGTAATGGAAACACCATATATTTT. This codes for CASSRGQGNGNTIYF. Full variable domain (missing parts from reference TRBV2 and TRBJ1-3): EPEVTQTPSHQVTQMGQEVILRCVPISNHLYFYWYRQILGQKVEFLVSFYNNEISEKSEIFDDQFSVERPDGSNFTLKIRSTKLEDSAMYFCASSRGQGNGNTIYFGEGSWLTVV.

This clone appeared once. The CDR3 bases are TGTGCCAGCAGTCCACAGGGTTTGGGACGTCTAGCCGGGGAGACCCAGTACTTC. Its translation: CASSPQGLGRLAGETQYF. This chain links TRBV6-6 with TRBJ2-5; TRBD1 might be the D (6 bases). Trimming took 5 bases from V and 5 from J, leaving 27 bases between them. CDR3 length: 18 amino acids. Looked up from germline, CDR1 is MNHNY and CDR2 is SVGAGI (reference sequence).

The chain recombines TRBV30 with TRBJ2-1; maybe TRBD1 (6 bases). Germline lookup yields CDR1 GTSNPN and CDR2 SVGIG (reference sequence). Trimming removed 5 bases from V and 0 bases from J, with 8 bases in between. This CDR3 contains 13 residues. The CDR3: CAWSGDSYNEQFF. DNA of the CDR3: TGTGCCTGGTCAGGGGACTCCTACAATGAGCAGTTCTTC. Full variable domain (missing parts from reference TRBV30 and TRBJ2-1): SQTIHQWPATLVQPVGSPLSLECTVEGTSNPNLYWYRQAAGRGLQLLFYSVGIGQISSEVPQNLSASRPQDRQFILSSKKLLLSDSGFYLCAWSGDSYNEQFFGPGTRLTVL.

This chain joins TRBV27 and TRBJ2-7; 11 bases align to TRBD1. The CDR3 spans 17 residues. The V gene's germline CDR1 is MNHEY and CDR2 SMNVEV (reference sequence). Trimming removed 2 bases from V and 0 bases from J; junction bases left unmatched: 6. The CDR3 reads CASSLPFGTGGSYEQYF. The CDR3 nucleotides are TGTGCCAGCAGTTTACCGTTCGGGACAGGGGGCTCCTACGAGCAGTACTTC.

CDR3 DNA sequence: TGTGCCAGCAGTGAATACCGGACTCGGGGGGGCCCCCGGGAGAACACCATATATTTT. As protein: CASSEYRTRGGPRENTIYF. The rearrangement joins TRBV6-1 to TRBJ1-3; TRBD1 is a possible D gene (6 bases). CDR1 MNHNS and CDR2 SASEGT come from the germline V gene. V lost 2 bases, J lost 7 bases, and 27 bases lay in between. CDR3 length: 19 amino acids.

V is TRBV4-3 and J is TRBJ2-5; D is possibly TRBD1 or TRBD2 (6 bases each). The CDR3 is 13 residues long. Germline V gene lookup returns CDR1 LGHNA and CDR2 YSLEER. V was clipped by 3 bases and J by 5 bases, with 10 bases between them. Here the CDR3 reads CASSQGAGETQYF. The CDR3 region has the DNA TGCGCCAGCAGCCAGGGGGCGGGGGAGACCCAGTACTTC.

The V gene is TRBV4-1, the J gene TRBJ2-2; unclear D gene. Germline CDR1 is MGHRA and CDR2 is YSYEKL. The CDR3 runs 14 residues. V gave up 4 bases and J gave up 5 bases, with 11 bases separating them. The CDR3 loop is CASSLVRITGELFF. As DNA, the CDR3 is TGCGCCAGCAGCCTCGTGAGAATAACCGGGGAGCTGTTTTTT.

This sequence joins TRBV6-2 or TRBV6-3 and TRBJ1-1, with 11 bases that match TRBD1. Germline CDR1 reads MNHEY; CDR2 reads SVGEGT. This CDR3 contains 15 residues. J gave up 1 base and V 4 bases, and 2 bases lay outside the gene matches. The CDR3 DNA reads TGTGCCAGCAGTTTCGGGACAGGGGGGAACACTGAAGCTTTCTTT. As protein: CASSFGTGGNTEAFF.

Notes on this clone: One junction end does not reproduce the germline sequence, and a read error may be involved. The chain has TRBV18 and TRBJ2-7, with 12 nucleotides matching TRBD2. CDR1 KGHSH and CDR2 LQKENI come from the germline V gene. The CDR3 is made up of 15 amino acids. In DNA, the CDR3 is TGTGCCAGCTCACCCGGACTAGCGGGGTCCTCCGAGCAGTACTTC. Translated: CASSPGLAGSSEQYF.

This clone was detected only once. This rearrangement joins TRBV28 to TRBJ1-1; D unresolved. Looked up from germline, CDR1 is MDHEN and CDR2 is SYDVKM. The CDR3 is 13 amino acids. The V end lost 9 bases, the J end lost 1 base, and 12 bases lay between the germline ends. The CDR3 spells CASALKPNTEAFF. The CDR3, as DNA: TGTGCCAGTGCGCTGAAGCCGAACACTGAAGCTTTCTTT. The full variable domain, completed using reference TRBV28 and TRBJ1-1, is DVKVTQSSRYLVKRTGEKVFLECVQDMDHENMFWYRQDPGLGLRLIYFSYDVKMKEKGDIPEGYSVSREKKERFSLILESASTNQTSMYLCASALKPNTEAFFGQGTRLTVV.

This clone was recorded once. The chain employs TRBV21-1 and TRBJ2-2; TRBD1 reflects the table's D call only, with no check against the DNA. TRBV21-1 is termed a pseudogene. CDR3 length equals 15 residues. The DNA of the CDR3 is TGTGCCAGCAGCAAACTTCAGGGGGATACCGGGGAGCTGTTTTTT. Encoded protein: CASSKLQGDTGELFF.

This chain connects TRBV5-4 to TRBJ2-7, with 7 bases that match TRBD2. Germline V gene lookup returns CDR1 SGHNT and CDR2 YYREEE (reference sequence). The CDR3 loop spans 15 amino acids. V shed 4 bases, J shed 7 bases, and the junction held 14 bases outside the gene matches. This CDR3 is CASSAPGRGESEQYF. Here the CDR3 DNA reads TGTGCCAGCAGCGCCCCGGGACGGGGGGAGAGTGAGCAGTACTTC.

The chain couples TRBV30 to TRBJ1-5, with a weak D call TRBD1 (5 bases). From germline, CDR1 is GTSNPN and CDR2 SVGIG (reference sequence). V shed 2 bases and J shed 5 bases, with 19 bases lying between them. This CDR3 has 16 amino acids. CDR3 in amino acids: CAWSSRGVGPYQPQHF. Here the CDR3 DNA reads TGTGCCTGGAGTTCCCGAGGGGTGGGGCCCTATCAGCCCCAGCATTTT.

The chain uses TRBV15 and TRBJ1-2; D gene uncertain. Trimming removed 0 bases from V and 2 bases from J, with 10 bases in between. CDR1 is LNHNV and CDR2 is YYDKDF in the germline V gene (reference sequence). The CDR3 has 15 amino acids. This CDR3 is CATSRDQAGNYGYTF. The CDR3 DNA reads TGTGCCACCAGCAGAGATCAGGCGGGCAACTATGGCTACACCTTC.

As for this clone: Germline and junction disagree at one end, which may indicate a read error. The chain uses TRBV7-7 and TRBJ1-1, with TRBD1 matching over 12 bases. This CDR3 region has 18 residues. CDR1 is SSHAT, CDR2 FNYEAQ, per germline (reference sequence). The CDR3 loop is CASSLEIGDRGRGTEAFF. As DNA, the CDR3 is TGTGCTAGCAGCTTAGAGATTGGGGACAGGGGGCGCGGAACTGAAGCTTTCTTT.

The chain carries TRBV5-5 and TRBJ1-6; 9 bases are a match to TRBD1. Germline V lookup: CDR1 SGHKS, CDR2 YYEKEE (reference sequence). The length of the CDR3 is 14 residues. The V gene end was trimmed by 6 bases and the J gene end by 8 bases; junction bases not matched to a gene: 6. CDR3 region: CASKGRQGDSPLHF. In nucleotides, the CDR3 is TGTGCCAGCAAGGGAAGACAGGGGGATTCACCCCTCCACTTT.

The V gene is TRBV5-5, the J gene TRBJ1-5; the match to TRBD1 covers 8 bases. The germline CDR1 and CDR2 sequences are SGHKS and YYEKEE (reference sequence). The CDR3 has 15 residues. V was pared by 1 base and J by 4 bases, with 4 bases of the junction left unmatched. The DNA of the CDR3 is TGTGCCAGCAGCTTGACAGGGGGAAGGAATCAGCCCCAGCATTTT. It is translated as CASSLTGGRNQPQHF.

This clone has at least ten counts. V usage is TRBV4-1 and J usage is TRBJ1-1; D gene unclear. The CDR3 sequence is 13 residues long. The V gene lost 6 bases and the J gene lost 0 bases, with 8 bases spanning the gap. Germline lookup yields CDR1 MGHRA and CDR2 YSYEKL. The CDR3 bases are TGCGCCAGCAGTCACCCCTTGAACACTGAAGCTTTCTTT. Translation gives CASSHPLNTEAFF.

The V call is TRBV5-1, the J call TRBJ2-3, with 7 positions matching TRBD2. The CDR3 runs 16 residues. Per the germline V gene, CDR1 is SGHRS and CDR2 is YFSETQ. V trimming: 4 bases; J trimming: 1 base; junction bases outside the gene matches: 9. CDR3 protein: CASSPGTTPGTDTQYF. The CDR3 bases are TGCGCCAGCAGCCCGGGGACTACCCCGGGCACAGATACGCAGTATTTT. Filled out from reference TRBV5-1 and TRBJ2-3, the complete variable domain reads KAGVTQTPRYLIKTRGQQVTLSCSPISGHRSVSWYQQTPGQGLQFLFEYFSETQRNKGNFPGRFSGRQFSNSRSEMNVSTLELGDSALYLCASSPGTTPGTDTQYFGPGTRLTVL.

CDR3 nucleotide sequence: TGTGCCAGCAGTGATTCCCTTAACTATGGCTACACCTTC. It yields the protein CASSDSLNYGYTF. J is TRBJ1-2 and V is TRBV2, with D unclear. CDR3 length: 13 residues. V lost 3 bases to trimming and J lost 1 base, with 6 bases between them. Germline V gives CDR1 SNHLY, CDR2 FYNNEI.

This CDR3 reads CASSPDGSSYEQYF. The CDR3 nucleotides read TGTGCCAGTAGTCCTGACGGGAGCTCCTACGAGCAGTACTTC. V usage is TRBV19 and J usage is TRBJ2-7, with D possibly being TRBD2 (6 bases). Trimming took off 5 bases at V and 0 bases at J, with 11 bases between the two ends. Per germline, CDR1 LNHDA and CDR2 SQIVND (reference sequence). The CDR3 has 14 residues.

The chain is built from TRBV7-9 and TRBJ2-7; 7 bases match TRBD2. There are 15 residues in the CDR3. CDR1 SEHNR and CDR2 FQNEAQ come from the germline V gene (reference sequence). Trimming at V came to 9 bases and at J to 3 bases, leaving 14 bases not matched to a gene. CDR3 sequence: CASTKSASGVYEQYF. The CDR3 DNA is TGTGCCAGTACCAAGTCTGCTAGCGGAGTCTACGAGCAGTACTTC.